This T cell receptor (beta chain) was captured by sequencing in a study of cytomegalovirus exposure and HLA in healthy donors. Whole-study findings and limits: Earlier analysis yielded a pattern in which most TCR beta V segments were productive about 90% or about 30% of the time. Rates of TCR association differed by HLA locus in a later analysis, with DRB1 highest and HLA-C lowest.

60 Vbeta and 13 Jbeta primers were used in PCR. TCRdb's table, derived via immunoSEQ multiplex PCR, lists solely in-frame clones and lacks some. The repertoire holds roughly 150,000 clones, with roughly 67% as singletons. As for this clone: The target antigen is unknown.

This CDR3 contains 18 residues. V lost 3 bases and J 2 bases, leaving 20 bases between the germline ends. CDR1 and CDR2 from the germline V gene are MDHEN and SYDVKM. At collection, donors were nominally healthy, but unrecorded immune exposures were probable. The TCR comes from a woman between 18 and 29 years old in good health and CMV-seropositive. Input material: PBMCs. The chain links TRBV28 to TRBJ1-3, with D tentatively TRBD1 (6 bases). DNA of the CDR3: TGTGCCAGCAGTTTCCGAAAACTGACAGGAATCCCTGGAAACACCATATATTTT. Protein sequence: CASSFRKLTGIPGNTIYF.